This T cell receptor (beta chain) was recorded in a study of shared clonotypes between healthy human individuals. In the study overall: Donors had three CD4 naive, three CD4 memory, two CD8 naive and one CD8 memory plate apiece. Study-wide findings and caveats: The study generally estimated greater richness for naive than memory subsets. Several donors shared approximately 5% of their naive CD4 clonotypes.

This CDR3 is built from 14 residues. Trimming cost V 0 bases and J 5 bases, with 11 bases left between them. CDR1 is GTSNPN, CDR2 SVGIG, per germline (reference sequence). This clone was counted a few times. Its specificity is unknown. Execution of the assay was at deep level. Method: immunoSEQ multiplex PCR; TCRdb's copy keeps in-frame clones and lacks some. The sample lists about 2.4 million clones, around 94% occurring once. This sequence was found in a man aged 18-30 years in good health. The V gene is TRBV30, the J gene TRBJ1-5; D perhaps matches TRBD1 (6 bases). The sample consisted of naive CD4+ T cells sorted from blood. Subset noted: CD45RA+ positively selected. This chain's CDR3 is CAWSVQGPDQPQHF. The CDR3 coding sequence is TGTGCCTGGAGTGTACAGGGACCCGATCAGCCCCAGCATTTT.